The 3 T cell receptor beta chains listed next were all sequenced from one sample in a study of shared clonotypes between healthy human individuals. Libraries were prepared by immunoSEQ multiplex PCR; TCRdb keeps only in-frame clonotypes and omits some of them. The sample has about 92,000 clones, less than 50% seen once. What was sequenced was PBMCs. The source is a woman between 40 and 55 years old in good health. Some clones in this sample may be carry-over from other donors' samples.

As for this clone: At one end, the junction sequence differs from germline, possibly due to a read error. The chain is built from TRBV7-7 and TRBJ2-5; no reliable D call. The CDR3 extends over 13 amino acids. CDR1 and CDR2 (germline): SSHAT, FNYEAQ (reference sequence). The CDR3 sequence is CASSSATPETQYF. CDR3 coding DNA: TGTGCTAGCAGCTCGGCTACCCCGGAGACCCAGTACTTC.

On this clone: The identical CDR3 is also encoded by other nucleotide sequences in the sample. V and J are TRBV29-1 and TRBJ1-5; weak D call: TRBD1 (6 bases). CDR3 size: 13 residues. Trimming shortened V by 5 bases and J by 4 bases, and 12 bases separated the two germline ends. Looked up from germline, CDR1 is SQVTM and CDR2 is ANQGSEA. CDR3 in amino acids: CSVSAGDNQPQHF. The CDR3 DNA follows: TGCAGCGTTAGTGCAGGGGATAATCAGCCCCAGCATTTT.

This clone was observed many times. V and J are TRBV5-6 and TRBJ2-7, with D possibly being TRBD1 or TRBD2 (5 bases each). This CDR3 contains 14 residues. Trimming pared 4 bases from V and 2 bases from J, leaving 13 bases between. Germline CDR1 reads SGHDT; CDR2 reads YYEEEE. Written as DNA, the CDR3 is TGTGCCAGCAGCGGGGACCCGACTGCCTACGAGCAGTACTTC. This encodes CASSGDPTAYEQYF. The variable domain in full, with the rest retrieved from reference TRBV5-6 and TRBJ2-7, is DAGVTQSPTHLIKTRGQQVTLRCSPKSGHDTVSWYQQALGQGPQFIFQYYEEEERQRGNFPDRFSGHQFPNYSSELNVNALLLGDSALYLCASSGDPTAYEQYFGPGTRLTVT.